This T cell receptor (beta chain) came from a study of blood T cell repertoires in COVID-19. The wider study: The United States, Italy and Spain provided the acute and convalescent COVID-19 samples. Sample material is recorded as cDNA or gDNA derived from T cells, B-cell-depleted T cells, or PBMCs.

CDR1 MDHEN and CDR2 SYDVKM come from the germline V gene. V was trimmed by 4 bases and J by 8 bases, leaving 14 bases between them. CDR3 length: 13 residues. A Seattle source enrolled patients during active infection and followed them longitudinally. The protocol was immunoSEQ multiplex PCR, while the TCRdb copy is restricted to in-frame clones and leaves out a portion. Of some 68,000 clones detected, roughly nine tenths appear once; the ten largest clones hold around 3.6%. This receptor was identified in a woman in her forties or fifties with COVID-19, enrolled during active disease. Material: peripheral blood. V gene TRBV28 combines with J gene TRBJ1-2; no clear D gene. CDR3 residues: CASSSPWAGGYTF. The CDR3 coding sequence is TGTGCCAGCAGTTCCCCCTGGGCGGGAGGCTACACCTTC.